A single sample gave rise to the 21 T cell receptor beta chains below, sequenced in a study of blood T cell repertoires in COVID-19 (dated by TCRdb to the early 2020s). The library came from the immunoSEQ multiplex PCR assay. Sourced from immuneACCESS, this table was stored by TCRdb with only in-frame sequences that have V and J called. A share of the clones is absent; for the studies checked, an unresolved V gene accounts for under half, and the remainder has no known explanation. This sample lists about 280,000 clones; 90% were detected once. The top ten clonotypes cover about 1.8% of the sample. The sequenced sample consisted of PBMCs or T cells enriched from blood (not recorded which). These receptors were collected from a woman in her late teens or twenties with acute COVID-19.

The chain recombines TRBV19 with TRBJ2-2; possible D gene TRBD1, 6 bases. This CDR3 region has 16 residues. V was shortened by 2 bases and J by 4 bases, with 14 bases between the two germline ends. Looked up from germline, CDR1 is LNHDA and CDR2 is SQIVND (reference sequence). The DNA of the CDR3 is TGTGCCAGTAGTATATTGTGGGGGCGCGGCACCGGGGAGCTGTTTTTT. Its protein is CASSILWGRGTGELFF.

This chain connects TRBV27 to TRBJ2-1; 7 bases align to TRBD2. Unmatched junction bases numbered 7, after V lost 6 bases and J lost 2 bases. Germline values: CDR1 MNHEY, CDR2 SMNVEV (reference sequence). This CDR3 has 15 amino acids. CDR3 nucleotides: TGTGCCAGCAGAAATCCGGGACTACCCTACAATGAGCAGTTCTTC. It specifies CASRNPGLPYNEQFF.

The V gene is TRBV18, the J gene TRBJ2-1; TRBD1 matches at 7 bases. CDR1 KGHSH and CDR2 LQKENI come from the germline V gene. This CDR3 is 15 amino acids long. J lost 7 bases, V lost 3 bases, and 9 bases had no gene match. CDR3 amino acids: CASSPGTDMSNEQFF. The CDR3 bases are TGTGCCAGCTCACCTGGGACAGACATGTCGAATGAGCAGTTCTTC.

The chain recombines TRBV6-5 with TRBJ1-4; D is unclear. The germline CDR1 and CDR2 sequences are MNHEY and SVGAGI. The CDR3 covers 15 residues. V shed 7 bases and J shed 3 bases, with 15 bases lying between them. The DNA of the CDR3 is TGTGCCAGCACGGAGGTGGAACCTGCTAATGAAAAACTGTTTTTT. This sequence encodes CASTEVEPANEKLFF.

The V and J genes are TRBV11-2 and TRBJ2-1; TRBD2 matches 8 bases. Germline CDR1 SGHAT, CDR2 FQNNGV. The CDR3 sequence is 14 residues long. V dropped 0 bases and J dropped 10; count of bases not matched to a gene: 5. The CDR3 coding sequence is TGTGCCAGCAGCTTAGATCACACTAGCGGCGAGCAGTTCTTC. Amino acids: CASSLDHTSGEQFF.

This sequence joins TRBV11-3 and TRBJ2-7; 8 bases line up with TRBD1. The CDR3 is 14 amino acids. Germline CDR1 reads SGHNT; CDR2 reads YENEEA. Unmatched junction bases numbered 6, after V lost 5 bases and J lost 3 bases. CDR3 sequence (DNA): TGTGCCAGCAGCCTCGGGACAGGCGTCTACGAGCAGTACTTC. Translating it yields CASSLGTGVYEQYF.

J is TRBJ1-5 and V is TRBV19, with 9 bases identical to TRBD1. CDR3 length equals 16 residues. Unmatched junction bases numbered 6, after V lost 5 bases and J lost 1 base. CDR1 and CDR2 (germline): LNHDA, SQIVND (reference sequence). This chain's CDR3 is CASSYNRGPSNQPQHF. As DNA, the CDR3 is TGTGCCAGTAGTTATAACAGGGGGCCAAGCAATCAGCCCCAGCATTTT.

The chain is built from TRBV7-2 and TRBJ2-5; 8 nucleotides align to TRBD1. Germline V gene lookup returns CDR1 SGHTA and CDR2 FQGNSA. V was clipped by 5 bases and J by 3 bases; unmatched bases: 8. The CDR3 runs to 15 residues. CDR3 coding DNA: TGTGCCAGCAGCCCCCCAGGGGGCCGAGAAGAGACCCAGTACTTC. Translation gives CASSPPGGREETQYF.

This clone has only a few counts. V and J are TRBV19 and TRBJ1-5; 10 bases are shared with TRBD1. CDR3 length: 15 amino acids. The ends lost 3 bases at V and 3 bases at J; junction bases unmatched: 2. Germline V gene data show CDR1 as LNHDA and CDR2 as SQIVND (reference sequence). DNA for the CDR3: TGTGCCAGTAGTATGGACAGGGGGGACAATCAGCCCCAGCATTTT. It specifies CASSMDRGDNQPQHF. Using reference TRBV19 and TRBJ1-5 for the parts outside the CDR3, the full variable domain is DGGITQSPKYLFRKEGQNVTLSCEQNLNHDAMYWYRQDPGQGLRLIYYSQIVNDFQKGDIAEGYSVSREKKESFPLTVTSAQKNPTAFYLCASSMDRGDNQPQHFGDGTRLSIL.

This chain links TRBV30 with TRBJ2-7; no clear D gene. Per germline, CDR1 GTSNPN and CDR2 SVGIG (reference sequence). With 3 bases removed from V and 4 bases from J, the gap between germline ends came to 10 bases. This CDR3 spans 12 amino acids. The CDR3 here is CAWSPFLYEQYF. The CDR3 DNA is TGTGCCTGGAGCCCCTTCCTGTACGAGCAGTACTTC.

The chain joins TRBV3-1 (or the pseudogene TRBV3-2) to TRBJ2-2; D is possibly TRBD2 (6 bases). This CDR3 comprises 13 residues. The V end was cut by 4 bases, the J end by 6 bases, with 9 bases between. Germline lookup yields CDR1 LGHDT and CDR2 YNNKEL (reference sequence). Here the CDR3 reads CASSRGEAGELFF. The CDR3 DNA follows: TGTGCCAGCAGCCGGGGGGAGGCCGGGGAGCTGTTTTTT.

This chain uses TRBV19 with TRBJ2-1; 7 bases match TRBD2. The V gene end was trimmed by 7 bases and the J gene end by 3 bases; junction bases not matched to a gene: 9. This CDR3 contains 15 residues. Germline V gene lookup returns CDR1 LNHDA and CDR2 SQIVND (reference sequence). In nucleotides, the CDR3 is TGTGCCAGTATCCCCAGCGGGAAGGGCTACAATGAGCAGTTCTTC. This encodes CASIPSGKGYNEQFF.

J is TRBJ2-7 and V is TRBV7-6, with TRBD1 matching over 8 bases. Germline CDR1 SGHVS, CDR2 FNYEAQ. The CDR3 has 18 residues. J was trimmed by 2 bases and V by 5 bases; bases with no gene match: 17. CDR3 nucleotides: TGTGCCAGCAGCCGTATTCCTCCCGGACAGGGAGCGCCCTACGAGCAGTACTTC. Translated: CASSRIPPGQGAPYEQYF.

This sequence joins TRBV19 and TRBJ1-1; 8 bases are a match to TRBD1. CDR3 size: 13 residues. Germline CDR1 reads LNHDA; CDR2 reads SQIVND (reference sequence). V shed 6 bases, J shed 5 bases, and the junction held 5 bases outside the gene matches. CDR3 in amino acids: CASSGQGGTEAFF. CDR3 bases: TGTGCCAGTAGCGGACAGGGAGGGACTGAAGCTTTCTTT. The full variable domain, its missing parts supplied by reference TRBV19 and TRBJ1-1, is DGGITQSPKYLFRKEGQNVTLSCEQNLNHDAMYWYRQDPGQGLRLIYYSQIVNDFQKGDIAEGYSVSREKKESFPLTVTSAQKNPTAFYLCASSGQGGTEAFFGQGTRLTVV.

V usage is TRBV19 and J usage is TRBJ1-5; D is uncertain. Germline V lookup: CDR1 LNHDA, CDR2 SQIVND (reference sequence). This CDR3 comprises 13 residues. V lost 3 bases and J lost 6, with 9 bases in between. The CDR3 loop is CASSIMLGQPQHF. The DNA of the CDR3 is TGTGCCAGTAGTATCATGCTAGGTCAGCCCCAGCATTTT.

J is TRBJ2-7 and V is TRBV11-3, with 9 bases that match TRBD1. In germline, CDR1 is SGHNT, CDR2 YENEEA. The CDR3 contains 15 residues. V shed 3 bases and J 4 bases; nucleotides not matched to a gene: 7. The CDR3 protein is CASSFTGGAGYEQYF. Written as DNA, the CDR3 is TGTGCCAGCAGCTTTACAGGGGGCGCAGGGTACGAGCAGTACTTC.

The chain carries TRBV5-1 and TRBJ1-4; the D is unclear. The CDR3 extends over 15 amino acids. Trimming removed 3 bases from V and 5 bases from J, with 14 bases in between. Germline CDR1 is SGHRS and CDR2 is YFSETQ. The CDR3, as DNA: TGCGCCAGCAGCTGGTCGAGGGAGCTGAATGAAAAACTGTTTTTT. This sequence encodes CASSWSRELNEKLFF.

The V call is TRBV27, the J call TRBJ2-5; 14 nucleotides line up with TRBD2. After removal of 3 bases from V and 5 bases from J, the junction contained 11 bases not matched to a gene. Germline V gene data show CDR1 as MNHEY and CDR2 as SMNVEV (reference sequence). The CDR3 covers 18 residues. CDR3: CASSFSSRGLAGVETQYF. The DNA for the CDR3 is TGTGCCAGCAGTTTCTCTTCGAGGGGACTAGCGGGAGTTGAGACCCAGTACTTC.

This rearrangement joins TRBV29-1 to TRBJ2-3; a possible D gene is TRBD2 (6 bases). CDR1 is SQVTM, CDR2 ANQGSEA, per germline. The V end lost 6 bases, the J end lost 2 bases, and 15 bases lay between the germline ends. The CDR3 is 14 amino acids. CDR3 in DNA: TGCAGCGTCGTGGTGGGACTTAACACAGATACGCAGTATTTT. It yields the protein CSVVVGLNTDTQYF.

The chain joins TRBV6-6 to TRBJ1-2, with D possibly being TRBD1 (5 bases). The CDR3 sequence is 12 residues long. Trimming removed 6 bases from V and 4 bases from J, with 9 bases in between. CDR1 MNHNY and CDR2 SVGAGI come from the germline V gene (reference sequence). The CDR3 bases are TGTGCCAGCAGACAGGACGGCTATGGCTACACCTTC. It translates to CASRQDGYGYTF.

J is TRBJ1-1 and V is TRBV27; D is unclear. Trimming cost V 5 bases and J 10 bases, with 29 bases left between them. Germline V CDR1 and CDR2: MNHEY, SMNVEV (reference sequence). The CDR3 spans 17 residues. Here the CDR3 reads CASSPHYRPSGPEGAFF. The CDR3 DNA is TGTGCCAGCAGTCCCCATTATCGTCCGTCCGGTCCGGAGGGAGCTTTCTTT.